What follows are 7 T cell receptor beta chains derived from one specimen sequenced in a study of CD8+ T cells in alopecia areata. As to treatment: oral pan-JAK inhibitor, 5-10 mg twice daily. In each case, RNA was isolated and then reverse transcribed into cDNA as the sequencing template. Generated by immunoSEQ multiplex PCR, the TCRdb table keeps only in-frame clones and is missing some. The sample lists 200,000 to 250,000 clones; more than 45% were seen once. Sequences were derived from CD4+ T cells sorted from blood, sampled at week 4, from a patient treated with tofacitinib. The origin of the receptors is a human donor with alopecia areata.

The chain's CDR3 is CSVEGGPLEAFF. The DNA of the CDR3 is TGCAGCGTTGAAGGGGGGCCTCTCGAAGCTTTCTTT. The J gene is TRBJ1-1, the V gene TRBV29-1; possibly TRBD1 for D (6 bases). The germline gives CDR1 SQVTM, CDR2 ANQGSEA. Trimming removed 1 base at V and 8 bases at J, with 11 bases between. The CDR3 covers 12 residues.

The table lists this clone with a few counts. The J gene is TRBJ2-3, the V gene TRBV19; 10 positions agree with TRBD2. This CDR3 region has 19 residues. Germline lookup yields CDR1 LNHDA and CDR2 SQIVND (reference sequence). Trimming cost V 5 bases and J 0 bases; bases outside gene matches: 14. The CDR3 DNA reads TGTGCCAGTAGTTGGGCTAGCGGGGGCCATTCACCTAGCACAGATACGCAGTATTTT. It yields the protein CASSWASGGHSPSTDTQYF.

J is TRBJ2-1 and V is TRBV5-1; possible D gene TRBD1, 5 bases. CDR1 and CDR2 (germline): SGHRS, YFSETQ. This CDR3 is built from 15 residues. The V gene lost 2 bases and the J gene lost 8 bases, with 17 bases spanning the gap. CDR3 residues: CASSLEASLGDEQFF. CDR3 sequence (DNA): TGCGCCAGCAGCTTAGAGGCCTCCCTAGGGGATGAGCAGTTCTTC.

The CDR3 spells CATKFGQPDTQYF. The CDR3 region has the DNA TGTGCCACCAAGTTTGGACAGCCAGATACGCAGTATTTT. V usage is TRBV15 and J usage is TRBJ2-3; D possibly corresponds to TRBD1 (6 bases). Trimming removed 7 bases at V and 4 bases at J, with 12 bases between. The germline CDR1 and CDR2 sequences are LNHNV and YYDKDF (reference sequence). This CDR3 has 13 residues.

This clone was detected only once. V gene TRBV29-1 combines with J gene TRBJ2-6, with D maybe TRBD1 (5 bases). Germline V gene sequence: CDR1 SQVTM, CDR2 ANQGSEA. The CDR3 has 13 residues. Trimming left V 7 bases short and J 2 bases short, with 9 bases between. This CDR3 is CSAARAGANVLTF. In DNA, the CDR3 is TGCAGCGCTGCCAGGGCTGGGGCCAACGTCCTGACTTTC. Combining the CDR3 with reference TRBV29-1 and TRBJ2-6 gives the whole variable domain SAVISQKPSRDICQRGTSLTIQCQVDSQVTMMFWYRQQPGQSLTLIATANQGSEATYESGFVIDKFPISRPNLTFSTLTVSNMSPEDSSIYLCSAARAGANVLTFGAGSRLTVL.

This clone occurred once. The chain links TRBV4-3 to TRBJ2-3; a weak D match, TRBD1 (5 bases). The V and J ends lost 1 base and 5 bases respectively, with 13 bases between them. CDR3 size: 15 residues. Germline V gene sequence: CDR1 LGHNA, CDR2 YSLEER. CDR3 DNA: TGCGCCAGCAGCCAAGGACAGACCCAGGGAGATACGCAGTATTTT. As protein: CASSQGQTQGDTQYF.

The J gene is TRBJ2-3, the V gene TRBV30; the match to TRBD1 covers 12 bases. The germline gives CDR1 GTSNPN, CDR2 SVGIG (reference sequence). This CDR3 is built from 14 residues. Trimming took 7 bases from V and 7 from J; bases not matched to a gene: 9. CDR3 sequence: CAFTRDRGRNTQYF. The CDR3 DNA sequence: TGTGCCTTCACCCGGGACAGGGGGCGAAATACGCAGTATTTT.